The 27 T cell receptor beta chains below come from one sample, sequenced in a study of control samples from healthy donors and cancer patients. Sequencing used immunoSEQ multiplex PCR; TCRdb keeps in-frame clones, though not all of them. The sample yields about 84,000 clones, roughly 84% seen once. What was sequenced was PBMCs. These receptors were taken from a man aged 55 to 70 with head and neck cancer.

This chain links TRBV5-6 with TRBJ1-6; D is unclear. This CDR3 has 16 residues. Germline V gene data show CDR1 as SGHDT and CDR2 as YYEEEE. Trimming shortened V by 4 bases and J by 2 bases, and 13 bases separated the two germline ends. DNA for the CDR3: TGTGCCAGCAGCCCTGGGGTTGACCCCTATAATTCACCCCTCCACTTT. Translated, it gives CASSPGVDPYNSPLHF.

Written as DNA, the CDR3 is TGTGCCAGCAGTTTACAGGGTGGAGAGCAGTTCTTC. Protein product: CASSLQGGEQFF. The genes are TRBV2 and TRBJ2-1, with D perhaps matching TRBD1 (6 bases). The V gene's germline CDR1 is SNHLY and CDR2 FYNNEI. There are 12 residues in the CDR3. V lost 5 bases and J 10 bases, leaving 12 bases between the germline ends.

The chain is built from TRBV18 and TRBJ1-4, with D unresolved. This CDR3 is 18 amino acids long. Germline-derived CDR1 and CDR2 are KGHSH and LQKENI. The V end was cut by 4 bases, the J end by 6 bases, with 24 bases between. CDR3 in amino acids: CASSRLAASGFGDEKLFF. The CDR3 DNA is TGTGCCAGCTCACGTCTGGCAGCCTCCGGGTTCGGTGATGAAAAACTGTTTTTT.

This sequence joins TRBV11-2 and TRBJ1-2; D possibly corresponds to TRBD1 (5 bases). The germline CDR1 and CDR2 sequences are SGHAT and FQNNGV. This CDR3 has 13 residues. The V gene lost 4 bases and the J gene lost 7 bases, with 13 bases spanning the gap. The CDR3 protein is CASSSTRGFGYTF. CDR3 nucleotide sequence: TGTGCCAGCAGCTCCACGAGGGGCTTTGGCTACACCTTC.

V and J are TRBV15 and TRBJ1-5; D is possibly TRBD1 (5 bases). The ends were cut back, 5 bases at V and 0 bases at J, with 11 bases in the middle. The CDR3 runs 15 residues. Germline lookup yields CDR1 LNHNV and CDR2 YYDKDF (reference sequence). The CDR3 DNA follows: TGTGCCACCAGCGAAGGGACCCTTAGCAATCAGCCCCAGCATTTT. It yields the protein CATSEGTLSNQPQHF. Drawing the rest from reference TRBV15 and TRBJ1-5, the complete variable domain is DAMVIQNPRYQVTQFGKPVTLSCSQTLNHNVMYWYQQKSSQAPKLLFHYYDKDFNNEADTPDNFQSRRPNTSFCFLDIRSPGLGDTAMYLCATSEGTLSNQPQHFGDGTRLSIL.

This chain joins TRBV3-1 (or the pseudogene TRBV3-2) and TRBJ2-7, with D tentatively TRBD1 (5 bases). The CDR3 contains 13 residues. V was shortened by 4 bases and J by 6 bases, with 13 bases between the two germline ends. Germline CDR1 and CDR2: LGHDT and YNNKEL (reference sequence). Written as DNA, the CDR3 is TGTGCCAGCAGCCTACAGCAGGGTAGCGAGCAGTACTTC. Protein: CASSLQQGSEQYF.

The chain combines TRBV12-5 with TRBJ2-1; D is perhaps TRBD1 (8 bases). The CDR3 extends over 17 amino acids. From germline, CDR1 is LGHNT and CDR2 FRNRAP. Trimming pared 2 bases from V and 2 bases from J, leaving 16 bases between. CDR3: CASGLSAQGGAYNEQFF. Here the CDR3 DNA reads TGTGCTAGTGGTTTGTCCGCACAGGGGGGGGCCTACAATGAGCAGTTCTTC.

The rearrangement links TRBV3-1 (or the pseudogene TRBV3-2) to TRBJ1-5; the match to TRBD1 covers 9 bases. Trimming took 1 base from V and 7 from J; bases not matched to a gene: 5. The CDR3 has 15 amino acids. Germline V gene sequence: CDR1 LGHDT, CDR2 YNNKEL (reference sequence). The CDR3 sequence: CASSQGGQGRQPQHF. DNA of the CDR3: TGTGCCAGCAGCCAAGGGGGACAGGGTCGCCAGCCCCAGCATTTT.

The chain joins TRBV6-1 to TRBJ1-3; D not certain. Germline V gene lookup returns CDR1 MNHNS and CDR2 SASEGT. V gave up 1 base and J gave up 8 bases, with 12 bases separating them. The CDR3 is made up of 14 amino acids. The CDR3 loop is CASSEGQSWDTIYF. In DNA form, the CDR3 reads TGTGCCAGCAGTGAAGGACAATCCTGGGACACCATATATTTT.

The gene calls are TRBV4-2 and TRBJ2-3, with a tentative D call TRBD2 (5 bases). Trimming shortened V by 0 bases and J by 0 bases, and 13 bases separated the two germline ends. The CDR3 sequence is 17 residues long. Germline-derived CDR1 and CDR2 are LGHNA and YNFKEQ. CDR3 nucleotides: TGTGCCAGCAGCCAAGAGGAGCAGCGGCGAAGCACAGATACGCAGTATTTT. Its translation: CASSQEEQRRSTDTQYF.

The rearrangement uses TRBV11-1 and TRBJ2-2; 10 nucleotides match TRBD1. V gave up 7 bases and J gave up 6 bases; unmatched junction bases: 11. Germline V gene sequence: CDR1 SGHAT, CDR2 FQDESV (reference sequence). The CDR3 extends over 16 amino acids. Here the CDR3 reads CASKFDQGQGSGELFF. The CDR3 DNA reads as TGTGCCAGCAAATTCGACCAGGGACAGGGGTCCGGGGAGCTGTTTTTT.

The rearrangement joins TRBV9 to TRBJ1-2; D not resolved. The CDR3 totals 13 residues. V gave up 3 bases and J gave up 8 bases, with 14 bases separating them. Germline V gives CDR1 SGDLS, CDR2 YYNGEE. The CDR3, as DNA: TGTGCCAGCAGCGGGACCCACGTGGTCGGCTACACCTTC. Translating it yields CASSGTHVVGYTF.

V and J are TRBV5-5 and TRBJ2-7, with 8 nucleotides matching TRBD1. There are 15 residues in the CDR3. The ends lost 0 bases at V and 7 bases at J; junction bases unmatched: 9. Germline V gene data show CDR1 as SGHKS and CDR2 as YYEKEE (reference sequence). The CDR3 spells CASSLDHQGAREQYF. CDR3 in DNA: TGTGCCAGCAGCTTGGACCATCAGGGGGCGCGAGAGCAGTACTTC.

V usage is TRBV3-1 (or the pseudogene TRBV3-2) and J usage is TRBJ2-2; perhaps TRBD2 as D (5 bases). The CDR3 covers 16 residues. V lost 8 bases and J 2 bases, leaving 18 bases between the germline ends. Germline V gives CDR1 LGHDT, CDR2 YNNKEL (reference sequence). The CDR3 DNA reads as TGTGCCAGCGACCCAACGGGGTACACAAACACCGGGGAGCTGTTTTTT. Amino acids: CASDPTGYTNTGELFF.

V usage is TRBV7-2 and J usage is TRBJ2-7; no firm D call. V was cut by 1 base and J by 3 bases, with 10 bases left in between. The CDR3 contains 14 residues. Germline CDR1 SGHTA, CDR2 FQGNSA. As DNA, the CDR3 is TGTGCCAGCAGCTTAGGGTTTGGTCTCTACGAGCAGTACTTC. It specifies CASSLGFGLYEQYF.

This chain uses TRBV5-6 with TRBJ1-2, with TRBD1 as a possible D gene (5 bases). The length of the CDR3 is 15 residues. V was trimmed by 4 bases and J by 2 bases, leaving 15 bases between them. The germline CDR1 and CDR2 sequences are SGHDT and YYEEEE. The CDR3 region is CASSPTGTLNYGYTF. CDR3 DNA sequence: TGTGCCAGCAGCCCTACCGGGACCTTGAACTATGGCTACACCTTC. The whole variable domain, filled in from reference TRBV5-6 and TRBJ1-2, reads DAGVTQSPTHLIKTRGQQVTLRCSPKSGHDTVSWYQQALGQGPQFIFQYYEEEERQRGNFPDRFSGHQFPNYSSELNVNALLLGDSALYLCASSPTGTLNYGYTFGSGTRLTVV.

In regard to this clone: This CDR3 is also generated by other DNA sequences in the sample. The chain recombines TRBV11-2 with TRBJ2-3; D is unclear. Germline V gives CDR1 SGHAT, CDR2 FQNNGV. This CDR3 region has 11 residues. Trimming took 5 bases from V and 4 from J, leaving 4 bases between them. CDR3 coding DNA: TGTGCCAGCAGCCTCCCAGATACGCAGTATTTT. This translates into CASSLPDTQYF.

The rearrangement joins TRBV4-1 to TRBJ2-1, with D maybe TRBD2 (6 bases). Trimming took off 0 bases at V and 4 bases at J, with 13 bases between the two ends. This CDR3 is 16 amino acids long. Germline-derived CDR1 and CDR2 are MGHRA and YSYEKL. The CDR3 nucleotides read TGCGCCAGCAGCCAAGATTTAGGAGCGGGTTACAATGAGCAGTTCTTC. Its protein product is CASSQDLGAGYNEQFF.

The rearrangement joins TRBV27 to TRBJ2-1; D unresolved. Germline lookup yields CDR1 MNHEY and CDR2 SMNVEV (reference sequence). V was shortened by 3 bases and J by 7 bases, with 13 bases between the two germline ends. This CDR3 has 14 residues. The chain's CDR3 is CASSFDWMGNEQFF. The CDR3 DNA follows: TGTGCCAGCAGTTTCGACTGGATGGGTAATGAGCAGTTCTTC.

This chain joins TRBV19 and TRBJ2-7, with unresolved D. This CDR3 is built from 15 residues. Germline CDR1 LNHDA, CDR2 SQIVND (reference sequence). The V end lost 6 bases, the J end lost 2 bases, and 17 bases lay between the germline ends. DNA of the CDR3: TGTGCCAGTAGGAGCCGGGCCCTGTCTACCTACGAGCAGTACTTC. Its translation is CASRSRALSTYEQYF.

The rearrangement links TRBV19 to TRBJ1-2; 9 nucleotides align to TRBD1. J was trimmed by 4 bases and V by 4 bases; bases with no gene match: 4. This CDR3 region has 14 residues. CDR1 and CDR2 from the germline V gene are LNHDA and SQIVND (reference sequence). The CDR3 nucleotides read TGTGCCAGTAGTACCGGGACAGGGACCTATGGCTACACCTTC. It yields the protein CASSTGTGTYGYTF.

This clone was observed a single time. The chain joins TRBV10-3 to TRBJ2-7, with TRBD2 identical over 8 bases. The CDR3 length is 16 residues. Germline V gene lookup returns CDR1 ENHRY and CDR2 SYGVKD. Trimming took 0 bases from V and 3 from J; bases not matched to a gene: 7. The CDR3 loop is CAISESWREADYEQYF. Here the CDR3 DNA reads TGTGCCATCAGTGAGTCCTGGCGGGAGGCGGACTACGAGCAGTACTTC.

V is TRBV3-1 (or the pseudogene TRBV3-2) and J is TRBJ1-1; D ambiguous. The CDR3 is 15 amino acids. V was clipped by 4 bases and J by 5 bases, with 17 bases between them. The germline V gene encodes CDR1 LGHDT and CDR2 YNNKEL (reference sequence). CDR3 region: CASSRHVGRRTEAFF. For the CDR3, the DNA is TGTGCCAGCAGCCGCCACGTCGGGCGGCGGACTGAAGCTTTCTTT.

The chain employs TRBV2 and TRBJ1-2; tentative D call: TRBD1 (5 bases). CDR1 SNHLY and CDR2 FYNNEI come from the germline V gene. The CDR3 consists of 12 residues. V shed 8 bases and J shed 0 bases, with 7 bases lying between them. CDR3 nucleotides: TGTGCCAGCGGGGCCTCTAACTATGGCTACACCTTC. Translated: CASGASNYGYTF.

This chain links TRBV19 with TRBJ1-5; no definite D call. This CDR3 has 16 residues. V was shortened by 5 bases and J by 3 bases, with 17 bases between the two germline ends. Germline V CDR1 and CDR2: LNHDA, SQIVND (reference sequence). CDR3 sequence: CASSSPRGLINQPQHF. CDR3 in DNA: TGTGCCAGTAGTTCCCCCCGCGGACTTATCAATCAGCCCCAGCATTTT.

V gene TRBV12-3 or TRBV12-4 combines with J gene TRBJ2-6; D not certain. Trimming pared 6 bases from V and 4 bases from J, leaving 7 bases between. There are 13 residues in the CDR3. The CDR3 DNA sequence: TGTGCCAGCAGCCTAAAGGGGGCCAACGTCCTGACTTTC. This encodes CASSLKGANVLTF.

This rearrangement joins TRBV27 to TRBJ1-5; tentatively, D is TRBD1 (5 bases). The V and J ends lost 2 bases and 1 base respectively, with 9 bases between them. Germline CDR1 is MNHEY and CDR2 is SMNVEV (reference sequence). The CDR3 is 15 residues long. The CDR3, as DNA: TGTGCCAGCAGTTTACAGGGCCAAAGCAATCAGCCCCAGCATTTT. This gives the protein CASSLQGQSNQPQHF.